This T cell receptor (beta chain) was sequenced in a study of neurological immune-mediated disorders. Overall study findings and caveats: No sharing of CDR3 amino acid sequences was observed among expanded clones across subjects, suggesting private repertoires in all groups. According to phylogenetic grouping, one related-CDR3 cluster, a possible signature, contained the repertoires of 18 of 34 multiple sclerosis patients.

V was clipped by 6 bases and J by 1 base, with 13 bases between them. This CDR3 region has 13 residues. Germline V CDR1 and CDR2: DFQATT, SNEGSKA (reference sequence). This clonotype was counted at least ten times. The antigen is unknown. TCRdb independently ran MiXCR on the 5' RACE reads; one entry per CDR3 protein. Of 75,000 to 80,000 distinct CDR3 sequences listed, 4% to 6% are singletons. The sequence came from a woman aged 30 to 39 with multiple sclerosis. Sequences were obtained from PBMCs. V usage is TRBV20-1 and J usage is TRBJ2-7; D call uncertain. The CDR3 sequence: CSASGRVSYEQYF. The CDR3 DNA is TGCAGTGCGTCGGGTAGAGTTTCCTACGAGCAGTACTTC.